These 19 T cell receptor beta chains share one sample of origin, sequenced in a study of OX40 agonist ivuxolimab in advanced cancers. Clones were sequenced by immunoSEQ multiplex PCR, and TCRdb holds only the in-frame ones, with some missing. This sample has tens of thousands of clones, with about 83% found just once. The specimen comprised CD4+ or CD8+ T cells sorted from blood, sampled in a trial of the OX40 agonist ivuxolimab. The receptors shown here come from an adult with an advanced solid tumor such as melanoma, head and neck, liver or kidney cancer.

Only a few counts were recorded for this clone. The chain recombines TRBV6-1 with TRBJ1-5; weak D call: TRBD1 (6 bases). The CDR3 contains 14 residues. Between the trimmed V and J ends, which lost 7 bases and 5 bases, there was a span of 15 bases. CDR1 MNHNS and CDR2 SASEGT come from the germline V gene. CDR3 sequence reads: CASTERAGDQPQHF. CDR3 bases: TGTGCCAGCACCGAAAGGGCAGGGGATCAGCCCCAGCATTTT.

V usage is TRBV11-2 and J usage is TRBJ1-1; D is unresolved. Trimming shortened V by 5 bases and J by 3 bases, and 10 bases separated the two germline ends. The CDR3 sequence is 13 residues long. Germline V CDR1 and CDR2: SGHAT, FQNNGV. The CDR3 is CASSVVVDTEAFF. The CDR3 DNA follows: TGTGCCAGCAGCGTAGTAGTAGACACTGAAGCTTTCTTT. The whole variable domain, filled in from reference TRBV11-2 and TRBJ1-1, reads EAGVAQSPRYKIIEKRQSVAFWCNPISGHATLYWYQQILGQGPKLLIQFQNNGVVDDSQLPKDRFSAERLKGVDSTLKIQPAKLEDSAVYLCASSVVVDTEAFFGQGTRLTVV.

The rearrangement links TRBV6-1 to TRBJ1-5; D is unclear. V was shortened by 7 bases and J by 4 bases, with 17 bases between the two germline ends. The V gene's germline CDR1 is MNHNS and CDR2 SASEGT. The CDR3 spans 15 residues. CDR3 region: CASTVMGLRNQPQHF. In DNA, the CDR3 is TGTGCCAGCACGGTTATGGGGTTAAGGAATCAGCCCCAGCATTTT.

The chain uses TRBV7-9 and TRBJ2-5, with 9 bases matching TRBD1. The CDR3 spans 14 residues. Looked up from germline, CDR1 is SEHNR and CDR2 is FQNEAQ (reference sequence). The V gene end was trimmed by 5 bases and the J gene end by 1 base; junction bases not matched to a gene: 2. The CDR3 sequence is CASSRQGVQETQYF. CDR3 DNA: TGTGCCAGCAGCAGACAGGGGGTCCAAGAGACCCAGTACTTC.

This sequence joins TRBV7-2 and TRBJ2-1; no clear D. CDR1 is SGHTA and CDR2 is FQGNSA in the germline V gene. This CDR3 is built from 11 residues. Trimming cost V 6 bases and J 3 bases, with 3 bases left between them. This CDR3 is CASRNYNEQFF. Written as DNA, the CDR3 is TGTGCCAGCAGAAACTACAATGAGCAGTTCTTC.

The gene calls are TRBV5-4 and TRBJ1-5; TRBD1 agrees at 10 bases. The CDR3 contains 17 residues. Trimming removed 1 base from V and 7 bases from J; junction bases left unmatched: 11. Germline V CDR1 and CDR2: SGHNT, YYREEE (reference sequence). CDR3 coding DNA: TGTGCCAGCAGCTTGTACTTGGGACAGGGGACGGGACAGCCCCAGCATTTT. Translating it yields CASSLYLGQGTGQPQHF. Full variable domain (missing parts from reference TRBV5-4 and TRBJ1-5): ETGVTQSPTHLIKTRGQQVTLRCSSQSGHNTVSWYQQALGQGPQFIFQYYREEENGRGNFPPRFSGLQFPNYSSELNVNALELDDSALYLCASSLYLGQGTGQPQHFGDGTRLSIL.

V gene TRBV2 combines with J gene TRBJ2-7; D might be TRBD1 or TRBD2, each matching 6 bases. The CDR3 sequence is 14 residues long. Trimming cost V 4 bases and J 6 bases, with 16 bases left between them. Germline CDR1 and CDR2: SNHLY and FYNNEI. CDR3 coding DNA: TGTGCCAGCAGTGCCCTTGGGGGGCTGGGCGAGCAGTACTTC. Its protein product is CASSALGGLGEQYF.

The rearrangement joins TRBV5-4 to TRBJ1-1; 10 nucleotides match TRBD1. The length of the CDR3 is 15 residues. The ends lost 4 bases at V and 0 bases at J; junction bases unmatched: 3. From germline, CDR1 is SGHNT and CDR2 YYREEE (reference sequence). CDR3 nucleotide sequence: TGTGCCAGCAGCGGGACAGGGGCCCTGAACACTGAAGCTTTCTTT. Translation gives CASSGTGALNTEAFF.

This clone has only one observation. This chain links TRBV5-1 with TRBJ1-1, with TRBD1 identical over 8 bases. The CDR3 has 15 amino acids. The germline V gene encodes CDR1 SGHRS and CDR2 YFSETQ. V gave up 1 base and J gave up 0 bases; unmatched junction bases: 2. The CDR3 nucleotides are TGCGCCAGCAGCTTGACAGGGGGTATGAACACTGAAGCTTTCTTT. It codes for CASSLTGGMNTEAFF.

This clone showed up just once. This chain connects TRBV27 to TRBJ1-1; TRBD1 matches at 7 bases. Per the germline V gene, CDR1 is MNHEY and CDR2 is SMNVEV (reference sequence). Unmatched junction bases numbered 6, after V lost 5 bases and J lost 0 bases. The CDR3 is 15 residues long. Here the CDR3 reads CASSRPQGVNTEAFF. The DNA for the CDR3 is TGTGCCAGCAGTCGGCCTCAGGGGGTGAACACTGAAGCTTTCTTT.

The J gene is TRBJ2-7, the V gene TRBV4-2; 15 bases are a match to TRBD2. CDR1 is LGHNA, CDR2 YNFKEQ, per germline. CDR3 length: 15 residues. V shed 0 bases and J 6 bases; nucleotides not matched to a gene: 0. CDR3 DNA: TGTGCCAGCAGCCAAGAGGGACTAGCGGGAGGCGAGCAGTACTTC. It is translated as CASSQEGLAGGEQYF.

This clone turned up a few times. The chain joins TRBV15 to TRBJ2-3; TRBD1 might be the D (5 bases). This CDR3 spans 17 amino acids. V was clipped by 3 bases and J by 4 bases, with 20 bases between them. From germline, CDR1 is LNHNV and CDR2 YYDKDF (reference sequence). This CDR3 reads CATSSTSRQGGADTQYF. CDR3 sequence (DNA): TGTGCCACCAGCAGCACCTCCCGGCAGGGTGGCGCAGATACGCAGTATTTT.

The CDR3 spells CASDGGGEQFF. The CDR3 DNA is TGTGCCAGTGACGGGGGTGGTGAGCAGTTCTTC. This chain connects TRBV19 to TRBJ2-1; tentative D call: TRBD2 (6 bases). CDR3 length: 11 amino acids. Trimming shortened V by 8 bases and J by 9 bases, and 11 bases separated the two germline ends. Germline V lookup: CDR1 LNHDA, CDR2 SQIVND (reference sequence).

The rearrangement links TRBV28 to TRBJ1-3, with 8 nucleotides matching TRBD1. Losses at the gene ends were 7 bases for V and 5 bases for J; bases not matched to a gene: 7. The CDR3 length is 14 residues. Germline CDR1 is MDHEN and CDR2 is SYDVKM. This CDR3 reads CASTKSRGRNTIYF. CDR3 DNA: TGTGCCAGCACCAAAAGCAGGGGGCGAAACACCATATATTTT.

This chain joins TRBV19 and TRBJ1-5; 8 bases are a match to TRBD1. The CDR3 extends over 13 amino acids. In germline, CDR1 is LNHDA, CDR2 SQIVND (reference sequence). The junction had 6 bases not matched to a gene; V was cut back by 10 bases and J by 4 bases. CDR3 sequence (DNA): TGTGCCACTGAGGACAGGGCAAATCAGCCCCAGCATTTT. It translates to CATEDRANQPQHF.

The chain combines TRBV6-6 with TRBJ2-5, with D unresolved. Germline loops: CDR1 MNHNY, CDR2 SVGAGI (reference sequence). The V and J ends lost 6 bases and 5 bases respectively, with 10 bases between them. The CDR3 loop spans 12 amino acids. The CDR3 here is CASSPPGETQYF. In DNA form, the CDR3 reads TGTGCCAGCAGCCCTCCCGGGGAGACCCAGTACTTC.

The chain joins TRBV6-1 to TRBJ1-2, with D tentatively TRBD1 (6 bases). Per the germline V gene, CDR1 is MNHNS and CDR2 is SASEGT. Between the trimmed V and J ends, which lost 8 bases and 1 base, there was a span of 17 bases. This CDR3 contains 15 residues. The CDR3 protein is CASSPRDKSNYGYTF. In DNA, the CDR3 is TGTGCCAGCTCCCCCAGGGACAAAAGTAACTATGGCTACACCTTC.

The V call is TRBV6-1, the J call TRBJ2-1; no definite D call. Germline-derived CDR1 and CDR2 are MNHNS and SASEGT. The CDR3 runs 14 residues. V shed 0 bases and J shed 7 bases, with 10 bases lying between them. The CDR3 is CASSEAWAGNEQFF. As DNA, the CDR3 is TGTGCCAGCAGTGAAGCGTGGGCCGGGAATGAGCAGTTCTTC.

This clone appeared a few times. Here the CDR3 DNA reads TGTGCCAGCAGCCAAACATTCAATAATCAGGGGTCTGGAAACACCATATATTTT. It encodes CASSQTFNNQGSGNTIYF. The gene calls are TRBV4-2 and TRBJ1-3; D perhaps matches TRBD1 (6 bases). The CDR3 length is 18 residues. V was trimmed by 2 bases and J by 1 base, leaving 18 bases between them. The germline V gene has CDR1 LGHNA and CDR2 YNFKEQ.